This TCR beta chain derives from a study of T cells in localized non-small cell lung cancer. Study findings and constraints: Uninvolved adjacent lung had more T cell clonality than any other tissue, topping tumor. One tumor region alone was sequenced, and heterogeneity therefore remains possible. A median of around 58 clones ranked among the top 100 in tumor appeared in adjacent lung. A higher density of T cells in blood coincided with extended overall survival.

Using immunoSEQ multiplex PCR, the repertoire was profiled, and TCRdb retains in-frame clones only, with some absent. The data hold tens of thousands of clones, with around nine tenths observed a single time. A remark on this clone: What it binds is not known.

This CDR3 is built from 14 residues. V lost 5 bases and J lost 4; bases outside the gene matches: 6. Germline-derived CDR1 and CDR2 are SGHTA and FQGNSA. The sample in question was peripheral blood, obtained before any cancer treatment. The chain couples TRBV7-2 to TRBJ2-3; 7 bases map to TRBD1. This receptor was taken from a woman aged 35 to 70 with stage I lung adenocarcinoma. The CDR3 DNA is TGTGCCAGCAGCCTAGTTGGACAGGCAGATACGCAGTATTTT. Translation gives CASSLVGQADTQYF.